A selection of T cell receptor beta chains follows, all from one sample in a study of regulatory T cells in long-lasting Graves disease. MiXCR was run by TCRdb on the multiplex PCR reads, yielding one entry per CDR3 protein. The data hold roughly 400,000 distinct CDR3 sequences, with 21% observed a single time. The material sequenced was peripheral blood mononuclear cells (PBMCs), taken when the disease was refractory, from a patient treated with antithyroid drugs. The receptors stem from a female donor with Graves disease. Both conserved end residues are part of each CDR3. D genes are given only for firm matches. Clone size, where shown, is once, few, many, or a class for clones that have expanded.

j_call	d_call	v_call	cdr3_length	clone_size	cdr3_aa	cdr3_nt
TRBJ1-1	NA	TRBV30	14	many	CACIRDTSNTEAFF	TGTGCCTGCATCCGGGACACCTCGAACACTGAAGCTTTCTTT
TRBJ2-3	NA	TRBV6-2/TRBV6-3	15	NA	CASSYSYSGADTQYF	TGTGCCAGCAGTTACTCTTATAGCGGAGCAGATACGCAGTATTTT
TRBJ2-5	NA	TRBV7-9	15	NA	CASKGGSWPGETQYF	TGTGCCTCTAAGGGGGGGAGTTGGCCGGGGGAGACCCAGTACTTC
TRBJ2-7	NA	TRBV5-1	14	many	CASSVQGRSYEQYF	TGCGCCAGCAGCGTACAGGGCCGCTCCTACGAGCAGTACTTC
TRBJ2-7	NA	TRBV18	13	many	CASSPTTSYEQYF	TGTGCCAGCTCACCGACGACGTCCTACGAGCAGTACTTC
TRBJ2-7	TRBD2	TRBV20-1	13	NA	CSARDSGKYEQYF	TGCAGTGCTAGAGATAGCGGGAAGTACGAGCAGTACTTC
TRBJ2-5	NA	TRBV2	13	many	CASRGQSHATQYF	TGTGCCAGCAGAGGCCAGTCGCACGCGACCCAGTACTTC
TRBJ2-1	NA	TRBV7-6	14	NA	CASSQYGGYNEQFF	TGTGCCAGCAGCCAGTACGGGGGCTACAATGAGCAGTTCTTC
TRBJ2-5	NA	TRBV20-1	11	few	CSVPRVETQYF	TGCAGTGTTCCCCGAGTGGAGACCCAGTACTTC
TRBJ2-5	NA	TRBV28	16	many	CASSLYAGQDGETQYF	TGTGCCAGCAGTTTATATGCGGGGCAGGATGGGGAGACCCAGTACTTC
TRBJ2-3	TRBD2	TRBV29-1	17	NA	CSVEGGEREFVTDTQYF	TGCAGCGTTGAAGGAGGAGAGCGGGAGTTCGTCACAGATACGCAGTATTTT
TRBJ2-3	TRBD2	TRBV11-2	17	NA	CASSLAPLAGGGDTQYF	TGTGCCAGCAGCTTAGCTCCACTAGCGGGAGGGGGAGATACGCAGTATTTT
TRBJ2-7	NA	TRBV10-3	14	many	CAIRRPGEPLEQYF	TGTGCCATCAGACGACCTGGGGAACCTCTCGAGCAGTACTTC
TRBJ2-7	NA	TRBV12-3/TRBV12-4	13	many	CASSQDAPYEQYF	TGTGCCAGCAGTCAAGATGCCCCCTACGAGCAGTACTTC
TRBJ2-1	TRBD2	TRBV29-1	15	NA	CSVRPGLTGGDEQFF	TGCAGCGTCCGCCCGGGACTAACCGGAGGCGATGAGCAGTTCTTC
TRBJ2-7	TRBD2	TRBV27	15	NA	CASSLWAGANYEQYF	TGTGCCAGCAGTTTATGGGCGGGAGCGAACTACGAGCAGTACTTC
TRBJ2-3	TRBD1	TRBV5-1	15	few	CASSLDRRPTDTQYF	TGTGCCAGCAGCTTGGACAGGCGTCCCACAGATACGCAGTATTTT
TRBJ2-2	NA	TRBV14	16	few	CASSQEGKSRSGELFF	TGTGCCAGCAGCCAAGAGGGGAAGAGTCGTTCCGGGGAGCTGTTTTTT
TRBJ1-1	NA	TRBV2	13	many	CASLWESDTEAFF	TGTGCCAGCTTGTGGGAATCGGACACTGAAGCTTTCTTT
TRBJ2-7	NA	TRBV20-1	13	few	CSAVGGPRGEQYF	TGCAGTGCTGTTGGAGGGCCCCGGGGAGAGCAGTACTTC
TRBJ1-1	NA	TRBV11-2	15	few	CASSGRGAWNTEAFF	TGTGCCAGCAGCGGTCGGGGGGCCTGGAACACTGAAGCTTTCTTT
TRBJ1-4	NA	TRBV4-1	17	once	CASSQGTRGATNEKLFF	TGCGCCAGCAGCCAAGGAACAAGGGGGGCAACTAATGAAAAACTGTTTTTT